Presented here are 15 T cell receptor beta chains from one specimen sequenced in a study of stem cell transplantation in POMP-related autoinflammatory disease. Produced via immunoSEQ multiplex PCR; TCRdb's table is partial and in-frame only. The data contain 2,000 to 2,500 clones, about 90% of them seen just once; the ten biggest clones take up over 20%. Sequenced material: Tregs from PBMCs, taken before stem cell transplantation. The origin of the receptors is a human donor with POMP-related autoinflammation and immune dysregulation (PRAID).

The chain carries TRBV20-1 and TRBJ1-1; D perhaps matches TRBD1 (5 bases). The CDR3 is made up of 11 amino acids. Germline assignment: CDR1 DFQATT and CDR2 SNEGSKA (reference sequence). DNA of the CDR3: TGCAAGGTGGGGGAGAACACTGAAGCTTTCTTT. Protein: CKVGENTEAFF.

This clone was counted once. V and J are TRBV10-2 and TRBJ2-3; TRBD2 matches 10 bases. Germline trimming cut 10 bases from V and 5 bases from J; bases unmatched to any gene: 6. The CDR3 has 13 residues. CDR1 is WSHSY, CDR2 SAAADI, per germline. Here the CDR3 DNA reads TGCGCCAATAGCGGGGGGCCGCAAGATACGCAGTATTTT. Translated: CANSGGPQDTQYF.

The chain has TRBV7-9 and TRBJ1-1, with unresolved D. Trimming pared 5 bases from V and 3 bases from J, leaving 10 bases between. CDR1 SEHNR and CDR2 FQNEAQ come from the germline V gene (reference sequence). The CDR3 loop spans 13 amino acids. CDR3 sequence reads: CASSQERDTEAFF. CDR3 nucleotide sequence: TGTGCCAGCAGCCAAGAAAGGGACACTGAAGCTTTCTTT. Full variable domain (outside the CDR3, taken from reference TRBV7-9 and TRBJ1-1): DTGVSQNPRHKITKRGQNVTFRCDPISEHNRLYWYRQTLGQGPEFLTYFQNEAQLEKSRLLSDRFSAERPKGSFSTLEIQRTEQGDSAMYLCASSQERDTEAFFGQGTRLTVV.

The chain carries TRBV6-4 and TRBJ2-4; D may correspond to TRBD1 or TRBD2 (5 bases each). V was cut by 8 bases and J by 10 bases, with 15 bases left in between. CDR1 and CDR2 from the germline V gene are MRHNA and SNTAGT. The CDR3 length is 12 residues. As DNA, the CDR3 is TGTGCCAGCGGGGCTTTAGCGCCTATTCAGTACTTC. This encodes CASGALAPIQYF.

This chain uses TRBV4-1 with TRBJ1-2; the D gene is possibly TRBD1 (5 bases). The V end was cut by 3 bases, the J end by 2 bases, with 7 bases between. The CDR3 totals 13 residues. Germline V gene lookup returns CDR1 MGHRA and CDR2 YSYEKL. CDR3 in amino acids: CASSQGDNYGYTF. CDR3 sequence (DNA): TGCGCCAGCAGCCAGGGGGACAACTATGGCTACACCTTC.

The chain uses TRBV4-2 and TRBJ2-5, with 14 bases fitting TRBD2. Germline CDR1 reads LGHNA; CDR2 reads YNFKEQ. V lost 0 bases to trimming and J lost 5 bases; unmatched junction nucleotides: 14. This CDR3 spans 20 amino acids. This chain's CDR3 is CASSQERGGGTSGSRETQYF. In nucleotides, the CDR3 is TGTGCCAGCAGCCAAGAAAGAGGCGGGGGGACTAGCGGGAGTCGGGAGACCCAGTACTTC.

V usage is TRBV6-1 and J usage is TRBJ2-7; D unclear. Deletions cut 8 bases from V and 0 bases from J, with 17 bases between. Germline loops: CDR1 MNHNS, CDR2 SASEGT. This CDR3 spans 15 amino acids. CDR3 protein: CASGPRVTGSYEQYF. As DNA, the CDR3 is TGTGCCAGCGGCCCAAGGGTAACGGGCTCCTACGAGCAGTACTTC.

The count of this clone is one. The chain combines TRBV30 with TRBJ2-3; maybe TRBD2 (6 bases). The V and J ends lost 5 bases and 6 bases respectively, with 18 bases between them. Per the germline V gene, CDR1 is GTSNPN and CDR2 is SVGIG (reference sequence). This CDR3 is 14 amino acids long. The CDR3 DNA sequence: TGTGCCTGGCAACCTAGCGCCCGCGGGGATACGCAGTATTTT. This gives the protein CAWQPSARGDTQYF.

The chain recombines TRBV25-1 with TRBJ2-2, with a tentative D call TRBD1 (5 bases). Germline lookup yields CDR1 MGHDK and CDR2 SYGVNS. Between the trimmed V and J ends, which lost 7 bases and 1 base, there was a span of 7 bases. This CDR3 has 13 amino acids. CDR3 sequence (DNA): TGTGCCAGCATCCAGGGGAACACCGGGGAGCTGTTTTTT. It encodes CASIQGNTGELFF.

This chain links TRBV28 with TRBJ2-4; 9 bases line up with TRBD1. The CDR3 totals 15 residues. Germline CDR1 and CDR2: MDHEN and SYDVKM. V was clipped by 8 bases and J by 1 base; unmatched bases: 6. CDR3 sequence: CASADRGVAKNIQYF. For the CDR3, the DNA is TGTGCCAGCGCAGACAGGGGGGTGGCCAAAAACATTCAGTACTTC.

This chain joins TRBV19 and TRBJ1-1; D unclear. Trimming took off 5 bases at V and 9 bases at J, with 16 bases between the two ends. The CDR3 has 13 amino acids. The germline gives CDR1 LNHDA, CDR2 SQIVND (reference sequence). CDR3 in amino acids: CASSLTAVTQAFF. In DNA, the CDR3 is TGTGCCAGTAGTCTTACGGCGGTCACCCAAGCTTTCTTT. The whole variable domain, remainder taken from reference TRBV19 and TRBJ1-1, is DGGITQSPKYLFRKEGQNVTLSCEQNLNHDAMYWYRQDPGQGLRLIYYSQIVNDFQKGDIAEGYSVSREKKESFPLTVTSAQKNPTAFYLCASSLTAVTQAFFGQGTRLTVV.

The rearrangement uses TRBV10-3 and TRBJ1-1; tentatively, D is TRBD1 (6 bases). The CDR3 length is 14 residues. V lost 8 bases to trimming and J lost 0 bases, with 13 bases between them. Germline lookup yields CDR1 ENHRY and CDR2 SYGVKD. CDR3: CAIGGGFMNTEAFF. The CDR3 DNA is TGTGCCATCGGGGGGGGCTTCATGAACACTGAAGCTTTCTTT.

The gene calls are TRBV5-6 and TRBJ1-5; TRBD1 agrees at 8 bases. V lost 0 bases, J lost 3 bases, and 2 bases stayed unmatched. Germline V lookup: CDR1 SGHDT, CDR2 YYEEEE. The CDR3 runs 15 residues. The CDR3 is CASSLGQGINQPQHF. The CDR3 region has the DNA TGTGCCAGCAGCTTGGGACAGGGGATCAATCAGCCCCAGCATTTT.

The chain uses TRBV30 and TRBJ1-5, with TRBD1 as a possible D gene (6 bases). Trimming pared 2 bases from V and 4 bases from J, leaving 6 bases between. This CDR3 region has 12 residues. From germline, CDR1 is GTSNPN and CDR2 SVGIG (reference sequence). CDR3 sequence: CAWSRGNQPQHF. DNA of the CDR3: TGTGCCTGGAGTAGGGGGAATCAGCCCCAGCATTTT.

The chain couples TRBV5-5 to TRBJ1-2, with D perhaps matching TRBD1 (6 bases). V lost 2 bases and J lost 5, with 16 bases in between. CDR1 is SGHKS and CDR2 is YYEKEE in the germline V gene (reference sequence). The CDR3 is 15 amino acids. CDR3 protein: CASSLGQWVDYGYTF. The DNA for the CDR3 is TGTGCCAGCAGCTTAGGACAGTGGGTAGATTATGGCTACACCTTC.